The next 20 T cell receptor beta chains were all read from a single sample in a study of shared clonotypes between healthy human individuals. Profiling relied on immunoSEQ multiplex PCR, and the TCRdb table lists in-frame clones only, not all of them. The sample consists of 450,000 to 650,000 clones, around 76% of them appearing once. The specimen was PBMCs. These receptors were taken from a woman in her forties in good health. Some clones in this sample may be carry-over from other donors' samples.

The rearrangement joins TRBV29-1 to TRBJ2-7, with D perhaps matching TRBD1 (5 bases). V gave up 6 bases and J gave up 0 bases, with 12 bases separating them. The CDR3 totals 13 residues. The germline V gene encodes CDR1 SQVTM and CDR2 ANQGSEA. The CDR3 DNA reads TGCAGCGTCATGGACATTAGCTCCTACGAGCAGTACTTC. Translating gives CSVMDISSYEQYF.

The CDR3 DNA is TGTGCCAGCAGTGAACGCCTGCTCTCTGGAAACACCATATATTTT. Translated: CASSERLLSGNTIYF. This sequence joins TRBV6-1 and TRBJ1-3; no firm D call. Trimming left V 2 bases short and J 0 bases short, with 8 bases between. The germline V gene encodes CDR1 MNHNS and CDR2 SASEGT. The CDR3 contains 15 residues.

This clone was found once. V is TRBV7-9 and J is TRBJ2-2; D not resolved. V was shortened by 11 bases and J by 2 bases, with 12 bases between the two germline ends. CDR3 size: 13 residues. CDR1 and CDR2 from the germline V gene are SEHNR and FQNEAQ (reference sequence). The CDR3 nucleotides read TGTGCCCATTCATCGACCAACACCGGGGAGCTGTTTTTT. This codes for CAHSSTNTGELFF.

The chain employs TRBV7-9 and TRBJ2-1; D call uncertain. This CDR3 contains 15 residues. The ends were cut back, 1 base at V and 0 bases at J, with 7 bases in the middle. In germline, CDR1 is SEHNR, CDR2 FQNEAQ (reference sequence). CDR3 residues: CASSLGSGSYNEQFF. CDR3 coding DNA: TGTGCCAGCAGCTTAGGTTCAGGCTCCTACAATGAGCAGTTCTTC.

The chain recombines TRBV30 with TRBJ2-7; 7 bases align to TRBD1. The CDR3 is made up of 13 amino acids. Germline loops: CDR1 GTSNPN, CDR2 SVGIG (reference sequence). Unmatched junction bases numbered 8, after V lost 7 bases and J lost 2 bases. For the CDR3, the DNA is TGTGCCTCCACCCGACAGGGACCCTACGAGCAGTACTTC. This translates into CASTRQGPYEQYF.

As DNA, the CDR3 is TGTGCCAGCTCACCACCCAGAGGAGCCCCGTTTCAAGAGACCCAGTACTTC. The encoded protein is CASSPPRGAPFQETQYF. The gene calls are TRBV18 and TRBJ2-5; D is unresolved. Trimming removed 0 bases at V and 2 bases at J, with 16 bases between. This CDR3 contains 17 residues. Germline V CDR1 and CDR2: KGHSH, LQKENI.

The rearrangement links TRBV5-1 to TRBJ1-2, with D unclear. Trimming stripped 1 base from V and 3 bases from J, with 4 bases between. This CDR3 comprises 12 residues. Looked up from germline, CDR1 is SGHRS and CDR2 is YFSETQ. The CDR3 region is CASSLSYYGYTF. The CDR3 nucleotides are TGCGCCAGCAGCTTGTCTTACTATGGCTACACCTTC. The variable domain in full, with the rest retrieved from reference TRBV5-1 and TRBJ1-2, is KAGVTQTPRYLIKTRGQQVTLSCSPISGHRSVSWYQQTPGQGLQFLFEYFSETQRNKGNFPGRFSGRQFSNSRSEMNVSTLELGDSALYLCASSLSYYGYTFGSGTRLTVV.

This clone was seen more than once but under ten times. This chain uses TRBV30 with TRBJ2-1; 9 positions agree with TRBD2. The trim removed 7 bases at V and 12 bases at J, leaving 13 bases unmatched. Germline V lookup: CDR1 GTSNPN, CDR2 SVGIG (reference sequence). The CDR3 sequence is 13 residues long. CDR3 DNA: TGTGCCTTTCTAGCGGGAAGTAGCTATGGGCAGTTCTTC. Translating it yields CAFLAGSSYGQFF.

This clone has just one count. V and J are TRBV5-6 and TRBJ2-7; 7 bases agree with TRBD1. This CDR3 comprises 15 residues. The germline gives CDR1 SGHDT, CDR2 YYEEEE. After removal of 3 bases from V and 2 bases from J, the junction contained 8 bases not matched to a gene. DNA for the CDR3: TGTGCCAGCAGCTCGCTCCGGACAGGCCCCTACGAGCAGTACTTC. Protein product: CASSSLRTGPYEQYF.

The chain joins TRBV28 to TRBJ1-5; 7 positions agree with TRBD1. CDR3 size: 13 residues. With 8 bases clipped from V and 5 bases from J, the junction kept 6 bases outside the gene matches. The germline V gene encodes CDR1 MDHEN and CDR2 SYDVKM. Written as DNA, the CDR3 is TGTGCCAGCCAAGGGACAGCTCATCAGCCCCAGCATTTT. Translation gives CASQGTAHQPQHF. The variable domain in full, with the rest retrieved from reference TRBV28 and TRBJ1-5, is DVKVTQSSRYLVKRTGEKVFLECVQDMDHENMFWYRQDPGLGLRLIYFSYDVKMKEKGDIPEGYSVSREKKERFSLILESASTNQTSMYLCASQGTAHQPQHFGDGTRLSIL.

This clone was counted ten times or more. The chain links TRBV19 to TRBJ2-1; D ambiguous. The CDR3 is made up of 13 amino acids. The V end lost 10 bases, the J end lost 4 bases, and 14 bases lay between the germline ends. CDR1 and CDR2 from the germline V gene are LNHDA and SQIVND (reference sequence). The CDR3 DNA is TGTGCCACCCGTGGGCGAGGATACAATGAGCAGTTCTTC. This codes for CATRGRGYNEQFF.

Concerning this clone itself: Other DNA sequences in this specimen translate into the identical CDR3. The J gene is TRBJ1-1, the V gene TRBV5-4; 9 nucleotides agree with TRBD1. There are 15 residues in the CDR3. The V gene end was trimmed by 4 bases and the J gene end by 0 bases; junction bases not matched to a gene: 4. Germline CDR1 SGHNT, CDR2 YYREEE (reference sequence). CDR3 sequence: CASSTGQGLNTEAFF. DNA for the CDR3: TGTGCCAGCAGCACCGGACAGGGGTTGAACACTGAAGCTTTCTTT.

Details on this clone: The same CDR3 arises from other DNA sequences in this sample as well. The rearrangement joins TRBV30 to TRBJ1-4, with unresolved D. The CDR3 totals 12 residues. The V end lost 0 bases, the J end lost 6 bases, and 5 bases lay between the germline ends. The germline V gene encodes CDR1 GTSNPN and CDR2 SVGIG (reference sequence). The CDR3, as DNA: TGTGCCTGGAGTGTACTTGATGAAAAACTGTTTTTT. It specifies CAWSVLDEKLFF.

V and J are TRBV6-1 and TRBJ2-3; D unclear. Germline V CDR1 and CDR2: MNHNS, SASEGT. Trimming stripped 6 bases from V and 3 bases from J, with 10 bases between. This CDR3 spans 13 amino acids. CDR3 sequence (DNA): TGTGCCAGCAGGGCCCGTGGGACAGATACGCAGTATTTT. This codes for CASRARGTDTQYF.

The table lists this clone with a few counts. Distinct nucleotide sequences in the sample also encode this CDR3. The CDR3, as DNA: TGTGCCAGTAGTATTGCAGGATTCAATCAGCCCCAGCATTTT. This codes for CASSIAGFNQPQHF. The V call is TRBV19, the J call TRBJ1-5; D unresolved. CDR1 and CDR2 from the germline V gene are LNHDA and SQIVND (reference sequence). V lost 3 bases, J lost 3 bases, and 9 bases lay in between. This CDR3 has 14 amino acids.

This chain links TRBV28 with TRBJ1-1; perhaps TRBD1 as D (5 bases). The CDR3 has 12 residues. The germline CDR1 and CDR2 sequences are MDHEN and SYDVKM. V was shortened by 7 bases and J by 10 bases, with 16 bases between the two germline ends. CDR3: CASTSREFGAFF. The CDR3 region has the DNA TGTGCCAGCACCTCCAGGGAATTCGGAGCTTTCTTT.

V gene TRBV29-1 combines with J gene TRBJ2-5; D might be TRBD1 or TRBD2, each matching 7 bases. The DNA end lines up better with TRBJ2-7; the J call may be wrong. CDR3 length: 12 amino acids. The germline gives CDR1 SQVTM, CDR2 ANQGSEA. CDR3 coding DNA: TGCAGCGTTGTCGTCAGGGGGGGCGAGCAGTACTTC. Its translation is CSVVVRGGEQYF.

The CDR3 sequence: CASSLASGSTGELFF. In DNA, the CDR3 is TGTGCCAGCAGTTTGGCCAGCGGGTCCACCGGGGAGCTGTTTTTT. This chain connects TRBV28 to TRBJ2-2; possibly TRBD2 for D (6 bases). The ends were cut back, 3 bases at V and 4 bases at J, with 12 bases in the middle. The CDR3 contains 15 residues. Germline-derived CDR1 and CDR2 are MDHEN and SYDVKM.

The V call is TRBV11-1, the J call TRBJ2-1; D unclear. The V gene's germline CDR1 is SGHAT and CDR2 FQDESV (reference sequence). V gave up 2 bases and J gave up 4 bases, with 9 bases separating them. This CDR3 has 14 amino acids. The CDR3 here is CASSLRPDYNEQFF. The CDR3 DNA is TGTGCCAGCAGCTTACGTCCGGATTACAATGAGCAGTTCTTC.

The chain is built from TRBV7-9 and TRBJ1-2, with 9 bases that match TRBD1. The CDR3 runs to 14 residues. Per the germline V gene, CDR1 is SEHNR and CDR2 is FQNEAQ (reference sequence). The V segment lost 5 bases and the J segment 2 bases; nucleotides outside the gene matches: 3. CDR3 amino acids: CASSPQGANYGYTF. The CDR3, as DNA: TGTGCCAGCAGCCCACAGGGGGCGAACTATGGCTACACCTTC.